This T cell receptor (beta chain) is drawn from a study of CD8+CD57+ T cells in acquired aplastic anemia. Patients chosen for sequencing had shown CD8+CD57+ cell expansion by flow cytometry. Patient blood was sampled before any therapy had been received. Profiling that covered TCR beta VDJ and CDR3 relied on genomic DNA as its template. TCRdb called the reads again in MiXCR, with one record for every CDR3 protein. The sample records roughly 93,000 distinct CDR3 sequences, roughly two thirds being singletons. This CDR3 comprises 15 residues. Germline V gene sequence: CDR1 DFQATT, CDR2 SNEGSKA (reference sequence). Trimming removed 1 base from V and 9 bases from J; junction bases left unmatched: 9.

This receptor was taken from a human donor with aplastic anemia. The sequenced material came from sorted CD4+, CD8+, or CD8+CD57+ T cells (not recorded which) from PBMCs. The rearrangement joins TRBV20-1 to TRBJ1-6; 7 bases map to TRBD1. The CDR3 sequence is CSARVPRQGSSPLHF. The CDR3 nucleotides are TGCAGTGCTAGAGTGCCCCGACAGGGAAGTTCACCCCTCCACTTT.